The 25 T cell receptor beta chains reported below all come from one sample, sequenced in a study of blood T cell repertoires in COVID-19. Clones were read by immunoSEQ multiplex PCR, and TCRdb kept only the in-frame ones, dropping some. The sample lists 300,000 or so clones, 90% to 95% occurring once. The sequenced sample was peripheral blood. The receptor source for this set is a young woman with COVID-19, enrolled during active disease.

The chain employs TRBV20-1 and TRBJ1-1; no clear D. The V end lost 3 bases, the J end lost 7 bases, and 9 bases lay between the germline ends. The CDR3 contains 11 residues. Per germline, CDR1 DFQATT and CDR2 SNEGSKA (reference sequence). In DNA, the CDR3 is TGCAGTGCTAGGCAGACTAGTGAAGCTTTCTTT. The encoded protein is CSARQTSEAFF.

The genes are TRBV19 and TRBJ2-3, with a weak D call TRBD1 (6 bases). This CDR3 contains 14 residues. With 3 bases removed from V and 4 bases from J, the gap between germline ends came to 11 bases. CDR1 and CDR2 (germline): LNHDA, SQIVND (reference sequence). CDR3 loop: CASSMGRGSDTQYF. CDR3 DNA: TGTGCCAGTAGTATGGGCAGGGGATCAGATACGCAGTATTTT.

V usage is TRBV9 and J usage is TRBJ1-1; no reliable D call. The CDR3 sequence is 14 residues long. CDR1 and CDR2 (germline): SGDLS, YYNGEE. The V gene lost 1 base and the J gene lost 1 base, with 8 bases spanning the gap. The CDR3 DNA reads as TGTGCCAGCAGCGTATTATCAGGGAACACTGAAGCTTTCTTT. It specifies CASSVLSGNTEAFF.

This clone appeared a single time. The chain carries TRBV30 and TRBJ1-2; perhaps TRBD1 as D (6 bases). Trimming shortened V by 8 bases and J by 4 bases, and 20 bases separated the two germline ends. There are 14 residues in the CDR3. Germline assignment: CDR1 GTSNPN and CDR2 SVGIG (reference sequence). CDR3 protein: CARRGRGLGYGYTF. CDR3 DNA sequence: TGTGCCCGCCGGGGCAGGGGCCTGGGCTATGGCTACACCTTC.

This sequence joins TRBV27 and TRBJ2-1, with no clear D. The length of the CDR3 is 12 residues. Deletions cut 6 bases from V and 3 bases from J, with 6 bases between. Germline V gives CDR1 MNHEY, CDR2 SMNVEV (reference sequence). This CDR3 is CASSKNYNEQFF. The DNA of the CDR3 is TGTGCCAGCAGCAAAAACTACAATGAGCAGTTCTTC.

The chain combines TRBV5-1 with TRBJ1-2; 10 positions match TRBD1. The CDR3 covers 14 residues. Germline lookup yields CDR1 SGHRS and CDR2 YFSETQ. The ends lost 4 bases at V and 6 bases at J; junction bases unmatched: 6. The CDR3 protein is CASSPDRGLDGYTF. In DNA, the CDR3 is TGCGCCAGCAGCCCTGACAGGGGGCTTGATGGCTACACCTTC.

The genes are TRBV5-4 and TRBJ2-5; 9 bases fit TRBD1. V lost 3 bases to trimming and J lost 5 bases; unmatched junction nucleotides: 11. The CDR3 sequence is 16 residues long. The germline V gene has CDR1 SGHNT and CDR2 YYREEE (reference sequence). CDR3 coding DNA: TGTGCCAGCAGCTCCGCGAGAGGGACAGGGACGGAGACCCAGTACTTC. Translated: CASSSARGTGTETQYF.

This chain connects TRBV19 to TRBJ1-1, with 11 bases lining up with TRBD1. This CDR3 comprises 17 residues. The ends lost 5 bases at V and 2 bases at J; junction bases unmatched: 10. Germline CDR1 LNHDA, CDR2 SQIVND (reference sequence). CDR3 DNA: TGTGCCAGTAGTTCCCGGACAGGGGGCTGGGTAAACACTGAAGCTTTCTTT. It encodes CASSSRTGGWVNTEAFF.

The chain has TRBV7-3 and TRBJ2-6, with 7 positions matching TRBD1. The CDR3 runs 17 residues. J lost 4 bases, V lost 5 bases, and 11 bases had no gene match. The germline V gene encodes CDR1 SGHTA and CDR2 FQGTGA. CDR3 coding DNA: TGTGCCAGCAGCCCCGATACTACAGGGGCCGGGGCCAACGTCCTGACTTTC. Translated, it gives CASSPDTTGAGANVLTF.

CDR3 residues: CASSFLAGAQSDEQFF. CDR3 bases: TGCGCCAGCAGCTTTTTAGCGGGAGCTCAGTCGGATGAGCAGTTCTTC. The chain is built from TRBV5-1 and TRBJ2-1, with 9 bases aligning to TRBD2. The trim removed 2 bases at V and 8 bases at J, leaving 11 bases unmatched. The CDR3 loop spans 16 amino acids. Germline assignment: CDR1 SGHRS and CDR2 YFSETQ.

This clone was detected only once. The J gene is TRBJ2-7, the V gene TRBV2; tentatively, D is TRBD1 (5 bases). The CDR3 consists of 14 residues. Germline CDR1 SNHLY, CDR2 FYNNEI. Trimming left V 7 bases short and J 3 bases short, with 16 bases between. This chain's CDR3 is CASTSGYTNYEQYF. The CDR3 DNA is TGTGCCAGCACATCAGGGTACACCAACTACGAGCAGTACTTC.

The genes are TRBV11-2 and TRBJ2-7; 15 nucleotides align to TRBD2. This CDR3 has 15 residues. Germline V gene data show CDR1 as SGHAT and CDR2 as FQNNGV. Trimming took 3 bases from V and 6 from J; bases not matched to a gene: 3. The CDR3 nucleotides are TGTGCCAGCAGCTTCCGGGGACTAGCGGGAGGCGAGCAGTACTTC. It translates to CASSFRGLAGGEQYF.

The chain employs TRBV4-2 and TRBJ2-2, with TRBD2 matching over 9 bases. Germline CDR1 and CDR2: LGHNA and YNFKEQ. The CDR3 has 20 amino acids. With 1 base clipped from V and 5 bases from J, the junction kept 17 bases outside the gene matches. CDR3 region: CASSQGSQTSSGTWTGELFF. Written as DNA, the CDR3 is TGTGCCAGCAGCCAAGGGAGCCAAACTTCTAGCGGGACCTGGACCGGGGAGCTGTTTTTT.

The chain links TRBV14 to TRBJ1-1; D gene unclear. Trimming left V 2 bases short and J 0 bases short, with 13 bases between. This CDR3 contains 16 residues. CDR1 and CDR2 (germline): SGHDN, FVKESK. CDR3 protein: CASSQHGVYMNTEAFF. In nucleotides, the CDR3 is TGTGCCAGCAGCCAACACGGGGTTTATATGAACACTGAAGCTTTCTTT.

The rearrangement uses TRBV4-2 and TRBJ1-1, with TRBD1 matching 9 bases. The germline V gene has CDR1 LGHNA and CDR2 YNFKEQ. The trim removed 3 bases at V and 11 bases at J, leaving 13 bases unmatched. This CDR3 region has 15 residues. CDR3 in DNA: TGTGCCAGCAGCCAGAACTTAAACAGGGGGCAAGACGCTTTCTTT. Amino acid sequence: CASSQNLNRGQDAFF.

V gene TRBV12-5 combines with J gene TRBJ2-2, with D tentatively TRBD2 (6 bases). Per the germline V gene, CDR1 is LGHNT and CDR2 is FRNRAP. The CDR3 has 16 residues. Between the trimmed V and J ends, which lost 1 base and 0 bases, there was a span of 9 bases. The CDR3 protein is CASGLGSGANTGELFF. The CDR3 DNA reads TGTGCTAGTGGTTTGGGATCGGGGGCGAACACCGGGGAGCTGTTTTTT.

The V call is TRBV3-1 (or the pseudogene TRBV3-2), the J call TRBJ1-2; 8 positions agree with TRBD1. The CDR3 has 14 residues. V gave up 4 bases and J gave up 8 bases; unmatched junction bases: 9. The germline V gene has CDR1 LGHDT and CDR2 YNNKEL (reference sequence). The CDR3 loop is CASSLRTGPRGYTF. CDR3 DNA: TGTGCCAGCAGCCTAAGGACAGGGCCGAGAGGCTACACCTTC.

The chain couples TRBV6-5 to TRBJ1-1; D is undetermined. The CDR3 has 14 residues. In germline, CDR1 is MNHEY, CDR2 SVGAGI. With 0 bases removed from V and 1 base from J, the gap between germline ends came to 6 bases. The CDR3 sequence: CASSYSRRNTEAFF. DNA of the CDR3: TGTGCCAGCAGTTACTCTCGGAGGAACACTGAAGCTTTCTTT.

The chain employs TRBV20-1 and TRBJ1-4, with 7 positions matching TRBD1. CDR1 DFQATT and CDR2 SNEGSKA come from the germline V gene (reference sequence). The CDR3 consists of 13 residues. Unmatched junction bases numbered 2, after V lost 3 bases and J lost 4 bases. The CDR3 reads CSASQGVNEKLFF. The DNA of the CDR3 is TGCAGTGCTAGTCAGGGGGTTAATGAAAAACTGTTTTTT.

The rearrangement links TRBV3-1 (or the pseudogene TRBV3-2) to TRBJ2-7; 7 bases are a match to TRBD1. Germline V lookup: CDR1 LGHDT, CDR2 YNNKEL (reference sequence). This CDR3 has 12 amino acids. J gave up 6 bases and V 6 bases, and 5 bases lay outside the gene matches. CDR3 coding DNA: TGTGCCAGCAGATTGACAGGGTCCGAGCAGTACTTC. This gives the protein CASRLTGSEQYF.

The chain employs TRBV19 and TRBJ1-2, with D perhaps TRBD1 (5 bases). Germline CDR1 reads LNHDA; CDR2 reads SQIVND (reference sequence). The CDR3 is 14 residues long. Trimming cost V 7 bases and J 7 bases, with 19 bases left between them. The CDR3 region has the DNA TGTGCCAGTACCCCCGCGGGGCGGGGAGGTGGCTACACCTTC. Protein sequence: CASTPAGRGGGYTF.

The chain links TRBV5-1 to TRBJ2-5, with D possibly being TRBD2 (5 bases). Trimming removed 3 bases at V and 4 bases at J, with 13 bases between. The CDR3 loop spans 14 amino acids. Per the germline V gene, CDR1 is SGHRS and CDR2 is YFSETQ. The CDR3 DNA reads TGCGCCAGCAGCTCAGGACGGGGTTTAGAGACCCAGTACTTC. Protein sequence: CASSSGRGLETQYF.

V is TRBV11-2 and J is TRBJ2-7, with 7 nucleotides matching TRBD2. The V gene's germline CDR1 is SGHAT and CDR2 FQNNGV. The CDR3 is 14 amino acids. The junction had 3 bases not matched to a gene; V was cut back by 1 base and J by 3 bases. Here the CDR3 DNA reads TGTGCCAGCAGCTTAGTATCGGGGGGCTACGAGCAGTACTTC. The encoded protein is CASSLVSGGYEQYF.

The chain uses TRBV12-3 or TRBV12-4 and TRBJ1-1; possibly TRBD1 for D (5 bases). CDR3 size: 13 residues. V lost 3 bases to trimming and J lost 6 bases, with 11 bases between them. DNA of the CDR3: TGTGCCAGCAGTTTTTTACAGGTCTCTGAAGCTTTCTTT. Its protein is CASSFLQVSEAFF.

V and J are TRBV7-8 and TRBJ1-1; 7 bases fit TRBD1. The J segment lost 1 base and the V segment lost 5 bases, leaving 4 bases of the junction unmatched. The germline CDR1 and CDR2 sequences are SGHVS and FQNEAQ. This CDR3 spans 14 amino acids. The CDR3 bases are TGTGCCAGCAGCCGAGACAGGGCGAACACTGAAGCTTTCTTT. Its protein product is CASSRDRANTEAFF.